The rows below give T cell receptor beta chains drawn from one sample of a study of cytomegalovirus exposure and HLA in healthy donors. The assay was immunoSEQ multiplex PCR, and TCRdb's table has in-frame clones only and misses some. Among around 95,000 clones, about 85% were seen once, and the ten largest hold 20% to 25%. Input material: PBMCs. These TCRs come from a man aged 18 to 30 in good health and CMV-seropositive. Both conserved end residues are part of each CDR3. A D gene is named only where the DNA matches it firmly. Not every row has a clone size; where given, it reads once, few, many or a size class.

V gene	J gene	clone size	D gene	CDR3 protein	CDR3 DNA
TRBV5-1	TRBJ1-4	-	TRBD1	CASSHGQGAYEKLFF	TGCGCCAGCAGCCACGGACAGGGGGCGTATGAAAAACTGTTTTTT
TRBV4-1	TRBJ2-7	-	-	CASSHEGERGSEQYF	TGCGCCAGCAGCCACGAAGGAGAGAGGGGGTCAGAGCAGTACTTC
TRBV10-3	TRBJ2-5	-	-	CAISELQGEETQYF	TGTGCCATCAGTGAGTTACAAGGGGAAGAGACCCAGTACTTC
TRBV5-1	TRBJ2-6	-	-	CASSLDLVSVGANVLTF	TGCGCCAGCAGCTTGGACCTCGTTTCGGTCGGGGCCAACGTCCTGACTTTC
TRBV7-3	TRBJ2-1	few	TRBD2	CASSLAGDYNEQFF	TGTGCCAGCAGCTTAGCGGGAGACTACAATGAGCAGTTCTTC
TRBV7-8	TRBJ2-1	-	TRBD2	CASSLGLAGDNEQFF	TGTGCCAGCAGCTTAGGGCTAGCGGGAGACAATGAGCAGTTCTTC
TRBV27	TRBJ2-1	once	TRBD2	CASSLFKRGLYNEQFF	TGTGCCAGCAGCCTATTTAAGCGGGGGCTGTACAATGAGCAGTTCTTC
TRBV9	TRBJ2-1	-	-	CASSVAGSGWNEQFF	TGTGCCAGCAGCGTAGCCGGGAGTGGGTGGAATGAGCAGTTCTTC
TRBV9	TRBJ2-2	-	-	CASSVSGSGELFF	TGTGCCAGCAGCGTTTCCGGGTCCGGGGAGCTGTTTTTT
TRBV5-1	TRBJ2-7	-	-	CASSPPGNEQYF	TGCGCCAGCAGCCCCCCGGGGAACGAGCAGTACTTC
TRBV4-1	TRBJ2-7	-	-	CASSQDGQATYEQYF	TGCGCCAGCAGCCAAGATGGGCAGGCAACCTACGAGCAGTACTTC
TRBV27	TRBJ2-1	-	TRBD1	CASSRGQINEQFF	TGTGCCAGCAGCAGGGGGCAGATAAATGAGCAGTTCTTC
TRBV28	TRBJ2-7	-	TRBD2	CASSPGRSYEQYF	TGTGCCAGCAGTCCCGGGAGGTCCTACGAGCAGTACTTC
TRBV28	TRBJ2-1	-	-	CASSLFGVVGYNEQFF	TGTGCCAGCAGTTTATTCGGAGTGGTAGGCTACAATGAGCAGTTCTTC
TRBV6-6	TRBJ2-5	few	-	CASSQTNRETQYF	TGTGCCAGCAGTCAAACTAACAGGGAGACCCAGTACTTC
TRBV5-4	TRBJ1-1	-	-	CASSWDNSNTEAFF	TGTGCCAGCAGCTGGGACAATTCGAACACTGAAGCTTTCTTT
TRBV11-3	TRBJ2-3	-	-	CASSFGRSTDTQYF	TGTGCCAGCAGCTTTGGCAGAAGCACAGATACGCAGTATTTT
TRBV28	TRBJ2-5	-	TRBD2	CASTLAGGGQETQYF	TGTGCCAGCACCTTAGCGGGAGGGGGGCAAGAGACCCAGTACTTC
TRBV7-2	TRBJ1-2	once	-	CASSVTTLPGANYGYTF	TGTGCCAGCAGCGTGACTACTCTCCCAGGAGCTAACTATGGCTACACCTTC
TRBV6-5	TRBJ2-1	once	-	CASSYSAEHNEQFF	TGTGCCAGCAGTTACTCGGCTGAACACAATGAGCAGTTCTTC
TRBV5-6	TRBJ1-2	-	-	CASSLQYGYTF	TGTGCCAGCAGCTTACAATATGGCTACACCTTC
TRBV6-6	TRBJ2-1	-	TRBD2	CASSYRAGVLNNEQFF	TGTGCCAGCAGTTACCGAGCGGGAGTCTTGAACAATGAGCAGTTCTTC
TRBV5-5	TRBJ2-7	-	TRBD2	CASSLTGTSGYEQYF	TGTGCCAGCAGCTTAACCGGGACTAGCGGCTACGAGCAGTACTTC
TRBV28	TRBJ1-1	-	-	CASSSRPATMNTEAFF	TGTGCCAGCAGTTCGCGCCCGGCTACTATGAACACTGAAGCTTTCTTT
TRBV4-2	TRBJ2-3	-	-	CASSPLDSETDTQYF	TGTGCCAGCAGCCCCCTGGACAGCGAGACAGATACGCAGTATTTT
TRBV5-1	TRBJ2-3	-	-	CASSSSSTDTQYF	TGCGCCAGCAGCTCTTCTAGCACAGATACGCAGTATTTT
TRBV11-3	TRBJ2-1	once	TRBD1	CASSLGQGTYNEQFF	TGTGCCAGCAGCCTAGGACAGGGAACCTACAATGAGCAGTTCTTC
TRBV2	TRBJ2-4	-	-	CASSDVRQAKNIQYF	TGTGCCAGCAGTGATGTGCGGCAAGCCAAAAACATTCAGTACTTC
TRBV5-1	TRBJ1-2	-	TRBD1	CASSTGQGYGYTF	TGCGCCAGCAGCACGGGACAGGGCTATGGCTACACCTTC
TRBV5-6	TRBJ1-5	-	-	CASSLGAAPGPQHF	TGTGCCAGCAGCTTGGGCGCAGCGCCTGGGCCCCAGCATTTT
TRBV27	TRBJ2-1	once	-	CASSLFGDEQFF	TGTGCCAGCAGTTTATTCGGGGATGAGCAGTTCTTC
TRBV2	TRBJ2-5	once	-	CASSFQVEGETQYF	TGTGCCAGCAGTTTTCAGGTGGAGGGGGAGACCCAGTACTTC
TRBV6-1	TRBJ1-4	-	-	CASSERGGWNEKLFF	TGTGCCAGCAGTGAAAGGGGGGGCTGGAATGAAAAACTGTTTTTT
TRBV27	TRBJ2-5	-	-	CASSFLAPGQTQETQYF	TGTGCCAGCAGTTTCCTGGCCCCCGGACAGACCCAAGAGACCCAGTACTTC
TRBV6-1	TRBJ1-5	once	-	CASSENRAYQPQHF	TGTGCCAGCAGTGAGAACCGAGCTTATCAGCCCCAGCATTTT
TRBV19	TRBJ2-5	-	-	CASSIASVQETQYF	TGTGCCAGTAGTATCGCTAGCGTTCAAGAGACCCAGTACTTC
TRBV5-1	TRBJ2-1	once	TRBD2	CASSFGGSSYNEQFF	TGCGCCAGCAGCTTCGGGGGGAGCTCCTACAATGAGCAGTTCTTC
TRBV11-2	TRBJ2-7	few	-	CASSFGGHYEQYF	TGTGCCAGCAGCTTCGGGGGGCACTACGAGCAGTACTTC
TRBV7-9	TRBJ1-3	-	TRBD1	CASSTLGQGINTIYF	TGTGCCAGCAGCACTCTAGGACAGGGCATTAACACCATATATTTT
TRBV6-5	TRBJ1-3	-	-	CASWETGRNTIYF	TGTGCCAGCTGGGAGACAGGACGAAACACCATATATTTT
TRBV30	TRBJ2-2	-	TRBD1	CAWSRGRTGELFF	TGTGCCTGGAGTAGGGGGCGCACCGGGGAGCTGTTTTTT
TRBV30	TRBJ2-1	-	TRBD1	CARGQGAYNEQFF	TGTGCCCGCGGACAGGGGGCCTACAATGAGCAGTTCTTC
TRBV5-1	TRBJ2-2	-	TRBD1	CASGQGATTGELFF	TGCGCCAGCGGACAGGGGGCGACCACCGGGGAGCTGTTTTTT
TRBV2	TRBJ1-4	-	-	CASSERGTNEKLFF	TGTGCCAGCAGTGAACGGGGGACTAATGAAAAACTGTTTTTT
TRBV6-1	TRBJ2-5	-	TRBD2	CASSEPLAGGRETQYF	TGTGCCAGCAGTGAGCCTTTAGCGGGAGGGCGAGAGACCCAGTACTTC
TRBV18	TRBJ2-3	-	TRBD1	CASSTRQGFKDTQYF	TGTGCCAGCTCAACTCGACAGGGCTTTAAAGATACGCAGTATTTT
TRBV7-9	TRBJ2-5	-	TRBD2	CASRPTSGGETQYF	TGTGCCAGCAGGCCGACCAGCGGGGGGGAGACCCAGTACTTC
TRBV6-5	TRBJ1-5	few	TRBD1	CASSYSKGTGNQPQHF	TGTGCCAGCAGTTACTCGAAAGGGACAGGGAATCAGCCCCAGCATTTT
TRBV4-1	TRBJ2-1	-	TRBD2	CASSQNSSGRRKNYNEQFF	TGCGCCAGCAGCCAAAATTCTAGCGGGAGAAGGAAGAACTACAATGAGCAGTTCTTC
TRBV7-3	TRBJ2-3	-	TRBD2	CASSLFGLADSTDTQYF	TGTGCCAGCAGCTTATTCGGACTAGCGGATAGCACAGATACGCAGTATTTT
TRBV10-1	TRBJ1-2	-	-	CASSEAERDYGYTF	TGCGCCAGCAGTGAGGCGGAAAGAGACTATGGCTACACCTTC
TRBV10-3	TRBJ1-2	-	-	CATQGSQNYGYTF	TGTGCCACCCAGGGGTCACAGAACTATGGCTACACCTTC
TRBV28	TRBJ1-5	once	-	CASSYGQPQHF	TGTGCCAGCAGCTACGGTCAGCCCCAGCATTTT
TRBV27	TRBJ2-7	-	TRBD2	CASQSSGSNEQYF	TGTGCCAGCCAGTCTAGCGGGAGTAACGAGCAGTACTTC
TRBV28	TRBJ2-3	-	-	CASSLERGSTDTQYF	TGTGCCAGCAGTTTAGAACGCGGGAGCACAGATACGCAGTATTTT